A selection of T cell receptor beta chains follows, all from one sample in a study of T cells expressing NK-cell markers. With the 5' RACE reads reprocessed, TCRdb shows one record per CDR3 protein and no DNA. The data show about 180,000 distinct CDR3 sequences, and the top ten clones hold 20% to 25%. Sequencing was carried out using blood T cells: a sorted CD56 or NKG2C T cell subset, CD4+ or CD8+ T cells, or bulk PBMC T cells (not recorded which). Source of these receptors: a man between 18 and 69 years old in good health. The CDR3 runs from the conserved cysteine through the conserved F or W. Fields, in order: J gene, V gene, CDR3 protein.

TRBJ1-2 | TRBV5-1 | CASSWGQGSTYGYTF
TRBJ1-2 | TRBV5-5 | CASSLAGHLSYYGYTF
TRBJ2-7 | TRBV3-1 | CASSPRTSPGHEQYF
TRBJ2-7 | TRBV3-1 | CASSQDETGGSYEQYF
TRBJ2-5 | TRBV7-7 | CASSFKGSETQYF
TRBJ1-2 | TRBV3-1 | CASSQDSIGTPYGYTF
TRBJ1-5 | TRBV6-1 | CASRATGGLDSNQPQHF
TRBJ2-5 | TRBV9 | CASSPSKETQYF
TRBJ2-1 | TRBV19 | CASSPHGGSGGKNNEQFF
TRBJ2-5 | TRBV9 | CASSAPRMGGDRDSETQYF
TRBJ2-1 | TRBV11-2 | CASSPEWGSEQFF
TRBJ1-1 | TRBV3-1 | CASSPEAAAVSTEAFF
TRBJ2-5 | TRBV6-1 | CATKGRGQQETQYF
TRBJ2-5 | TRBV20-1 | CSASIQIGGQETQYF
TRBJ1-6 | TRBV5-1 | CASSLSSAAEGSPLHF
TRBJ2-4 | TRBV20-1 | CSTIYENIQYF
TRBJ2-5 | TRBV5-1 | CASSLTQGGIWAQETQYF
TRBJ2-3 | TRBV2 | CASSFALAETSTDTQYF
TRBJ2-3 | TRBV11-1 | CASSSGTALTSYTDTQYF
TRBJ1-4 | TRBV9 | CASSVAPGQTNEKLFF
TRBJ2-7 | TRBV6-5 | CASSYSTLGLAGRYEQYF
TRBJ2-2 | TRBV7-9 | CASSYRQYTGELFF
TRBJ1-6 | TRBV12-3/TRBV12-4 | CASTDYSSSYNSPLHF
TRBJ2-3 | TRBV4-1 | CASSQEVVSSDTQYF
TRBJ2-5 | TRBV6-2/TRBV6-3 | CASERIAGRETQYF
TRBJ1-1 | TRBV10-2 | CAIAGQRDTEAFF
TRBJ2-1 | TRBV29-1 | CSPTMVDGDRKRYNEQFF
TRBJ2-3 | TRBV7-8 | CASSMPSGGLKDTQYF
TRBJ2-7 | TRBV6-1 | CASSELAGGSYEQYF
TRBJ1-2 | TRBV9 | CASTSPQMAIGDGYTF
TRBJ1-5 | TRBV6-1 | CASTPTEGGQPQHF
TRBJ2-6 | TRBV11-1 | CASSLIGANVLTF
TRBJ2-1 | TRBV12-3/TRBV12-4 | CASSGADRAYNEQFF
TRBJ1-6 | TRBV7-9 | CASSGRGNSPLHF
TRBJ1-2 | TRBV4-2 | CASSQESGPLDNYGYTF
TRBJ1-4 | TRBV7-6 | CASSLGQGVEKLFF
TRBJ2-1 | TRBV11-2 | CASSLVPAGGRSYNEQFF
TRBJ1-2 | TRBV20-1 | CSAPGGGGYTF
TRBJ2-5 | TRBV28 | CASSPSGQGVETQYF
TRBJ2-3 | TRBV11-1 | CASSFTADTQYF
TRBJ2-2 | TRBV7-6 | CASSLGSGGASGELFF
TRBJ2-5 | TRBV6-1 | CASSDTVQETQYF
TRBJ1-6 | TRBV20-1 | CSARERGSGRASPLHF
TRBJ2-3 | TRBV7-9 | CASIAPSTDTQYF
TRBJ1-4 | TRBV7-8 | CASSSGGGGAGEKLFF
TRBJ1-2 | TRBV12-5 | CASGSPADIYGYTF
TRBJ1-1 | TRBV4-1 | CASSQEPRAGGEAFF
TRBJ2-7 | TRBV27 | CASSFQGFSGSEQYF
TRBJ2-1 | TRBV2 | CASSVRPDYADEQFF
TRBJ1-5 | TRBV27 | CASSPTGVEVGNQPQHF
TRBJ1-5 | TRBV9 | CASSNTDLRNQPQHF